This T cell receptor (beta chain) was captured in a study of blood T cell repertoires in COVID-19. Across the study: COVID-19 samples collected from the United States, Italy and Spain covered acute and convalescent phases. PBMCs, B-cell-depleted T cells, or T cells were the source of the cDNA or gDNA that made up the material.

In the original processing: Estimated nucleated cell counts came from reference gene primer amplification. Clones were sequenced by immunoSEQ multiplex PCR, and TCRdb holds only the in-frame ones, with some missing. From that table come the V and J calls and clone size; the DNA was used to work out D and trimming. The data contain over 15,000 clones, approximately 80% of them singletons. The germline CDR1 and CDR2 sequences are MNHNS and SASEGT. The CDR3 is made up of 16 amino acids. V was pared by 0 bases and J by 3 bases, with 13 bases between. This receptor was obtained from a man older than 75 with active COVID-19. The chain joins TRBV6-1 to TRBJ2-3; maybe TRBD2 (5 bases). The material sequenced was peripheral blood. In DNA, the CDR3 is TGTGCCAGCAGTGAAGCGCCCGGGATATCGACAGATACGCAGTATTTT. Protein sequence: CASSEAPGISTDTQYF.